This T cell receptor beta chain was captured by sequencing in a study of T cells in tumors after PD-1 blockade. This clone appeared once. Per germline, CDR1 ENHRY and CDR2 SYGVKD. The V end was cut by 3 bases, the J end by 1 base, with 13 bases between. CDR3 length: 15 amino acids. Sequenced by immunoSEQ multiplex PCR; TCRdb stores in-frame clones only, minus some. The sample has 40,000 to 55,000 clones; more than 70% are singletons. The sequence was obtained from a human donor with basal cell carcinoma. Sequencing used PBMCs, obtained before anti-PD-1 treatment. The chain couples TRBV10-3 to TRBJ2-7; D unclear. The CDR3 DNA is TGTGCCATCAGTGACTCGCGAAGTGTGTCCTACGAGCAGTACTTC. Its translation: CAISDSRSVSYEQYF.